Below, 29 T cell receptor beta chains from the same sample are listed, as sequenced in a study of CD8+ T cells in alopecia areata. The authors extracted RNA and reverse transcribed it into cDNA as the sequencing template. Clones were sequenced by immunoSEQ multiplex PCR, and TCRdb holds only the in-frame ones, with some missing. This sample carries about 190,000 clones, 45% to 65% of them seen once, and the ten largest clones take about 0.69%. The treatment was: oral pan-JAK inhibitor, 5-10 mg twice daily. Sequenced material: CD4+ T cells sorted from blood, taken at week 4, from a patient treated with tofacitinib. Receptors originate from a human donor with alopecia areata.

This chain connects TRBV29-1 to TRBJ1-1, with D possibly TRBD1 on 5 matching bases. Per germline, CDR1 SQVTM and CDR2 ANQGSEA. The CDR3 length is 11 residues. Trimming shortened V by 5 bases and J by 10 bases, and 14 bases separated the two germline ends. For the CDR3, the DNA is TGCAGCGTTCTTTCCGAAGGGACAGCTTTCTTT. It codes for CSVLSEGTAFF.

The CDR3 region is CASVEAMLAGSYNEQFF. The CDR3 nucleotides are TGTGCCAGCGTTGAGGCGATGCTAGCGGGAAGTTACAATGAGCAGTTCTTC. The chain joins TRBV2 to TRBJ2-1, with 9 positions matching TRBD2. This CDR3 has 17 residues. Germline CDR1 is SNHLY and CDR2 is FYNNEI. Trimming took 8 bases from V and 4 from J; bases not matched to a gene: 15.

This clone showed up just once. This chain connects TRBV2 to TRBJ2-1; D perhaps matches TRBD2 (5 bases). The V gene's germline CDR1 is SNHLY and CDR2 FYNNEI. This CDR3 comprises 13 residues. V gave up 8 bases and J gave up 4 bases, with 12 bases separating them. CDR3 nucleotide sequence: TGTGCCAGCGGCAGCGGACCATACAATGAGCAGTTCTTC. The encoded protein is CASGSGPYNEQFF.

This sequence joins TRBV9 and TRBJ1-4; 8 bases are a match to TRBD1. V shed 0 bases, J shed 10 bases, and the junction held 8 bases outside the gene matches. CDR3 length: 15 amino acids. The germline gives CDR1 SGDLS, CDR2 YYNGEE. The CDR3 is CASSVDGGTGGKLFF. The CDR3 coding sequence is TGTGCCAGCAGCGTAGATGGTGGGACAGGAGGAAAACTGTTTTTT.

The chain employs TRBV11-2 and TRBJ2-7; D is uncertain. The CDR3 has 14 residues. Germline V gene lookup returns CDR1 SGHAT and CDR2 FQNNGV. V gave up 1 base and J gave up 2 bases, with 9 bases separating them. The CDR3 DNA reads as TGTGCCAGCAGCTTAGCGGGCAAAGCCTACGAGCAGTACTTC. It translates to CASSLAGKAYEQYF.

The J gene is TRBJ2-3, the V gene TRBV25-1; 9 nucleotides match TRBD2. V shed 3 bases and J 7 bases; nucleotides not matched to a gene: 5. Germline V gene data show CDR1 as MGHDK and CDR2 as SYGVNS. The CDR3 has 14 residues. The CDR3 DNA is TGTGCCAGCAGTGACGCGGGAGGGCTAAATACGCAGTATTTT. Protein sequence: CASSDAGGLNTQYF.

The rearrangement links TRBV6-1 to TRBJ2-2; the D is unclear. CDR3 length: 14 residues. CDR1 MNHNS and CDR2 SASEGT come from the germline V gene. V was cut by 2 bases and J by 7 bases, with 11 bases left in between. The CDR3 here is CASSEPSGGGELFF. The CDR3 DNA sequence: TGTGCCAGCAGTGAACCAAGTGGTGGCGGGGAGCTGTTTTTT.

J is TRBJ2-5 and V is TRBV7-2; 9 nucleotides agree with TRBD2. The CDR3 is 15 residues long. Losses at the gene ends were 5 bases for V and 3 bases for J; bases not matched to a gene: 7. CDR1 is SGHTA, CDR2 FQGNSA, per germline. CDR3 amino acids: CASSLGLAGKETQYF. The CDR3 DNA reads TGTGCCAGCAGCCTTGGGCTAGCGGGAAAAGAGACCCAGTACTTC.

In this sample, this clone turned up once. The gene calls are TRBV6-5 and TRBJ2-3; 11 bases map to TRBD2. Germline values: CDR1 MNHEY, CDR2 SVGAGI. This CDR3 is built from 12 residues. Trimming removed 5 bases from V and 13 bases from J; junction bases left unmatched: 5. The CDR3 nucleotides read TGTGCCAGCAGTCAACTAGCGGGAGAGAAGTATTTT. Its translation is CASSQLAGEKYF.

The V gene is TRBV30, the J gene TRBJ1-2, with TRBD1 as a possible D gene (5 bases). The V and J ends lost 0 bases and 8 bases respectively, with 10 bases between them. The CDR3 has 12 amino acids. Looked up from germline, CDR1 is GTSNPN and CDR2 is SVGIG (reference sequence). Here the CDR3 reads CAWSVSGHGYTF. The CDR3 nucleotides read TGTGCCTGGAGTGTCTCGGGGCACGGCTACACCTTC. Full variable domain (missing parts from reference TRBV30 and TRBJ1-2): SQTIHQWPATLVQPVGSPLSLECTVEGTSNPNLYWYRQAAGRGLQLLFYSVGIGQISSEVPQNLSASRPQDRQFILSSKKLLLSDSGFYLCAWSVSGHGYTFGSGTRLTVV.

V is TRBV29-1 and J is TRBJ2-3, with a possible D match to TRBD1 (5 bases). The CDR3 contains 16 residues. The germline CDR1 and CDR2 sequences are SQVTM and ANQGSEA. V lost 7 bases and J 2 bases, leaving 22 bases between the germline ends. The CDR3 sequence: CSAATPQWGYTDTQYF. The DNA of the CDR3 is TGCAGCGCCGCTACCCCCCAGTGGGGCTACACAGATACGCAGTATTTT.

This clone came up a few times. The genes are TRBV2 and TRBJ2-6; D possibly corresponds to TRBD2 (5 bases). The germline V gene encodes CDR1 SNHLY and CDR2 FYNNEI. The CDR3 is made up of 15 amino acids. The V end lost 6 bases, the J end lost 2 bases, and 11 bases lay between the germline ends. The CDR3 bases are TGTGCCAGCAGAGTCTGGGAGACTGGGGCCAACGTCCTGACTTTC. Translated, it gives CASRVWETGANVLTF.

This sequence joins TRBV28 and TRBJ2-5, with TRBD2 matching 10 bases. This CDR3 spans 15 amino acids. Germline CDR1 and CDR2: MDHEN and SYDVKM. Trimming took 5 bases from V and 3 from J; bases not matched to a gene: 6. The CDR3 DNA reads TGTGCCAGCAGTCTAGCGGGAGTACGGGAAGAGACCCAGTACTTC. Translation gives CASSLAGVREETQYF.

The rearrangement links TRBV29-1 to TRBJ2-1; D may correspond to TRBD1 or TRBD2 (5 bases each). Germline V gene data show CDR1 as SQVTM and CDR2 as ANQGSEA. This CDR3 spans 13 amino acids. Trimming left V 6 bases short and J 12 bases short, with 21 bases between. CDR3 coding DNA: TGCAGCGTGGGACCAGGTGATGGTCGAGGGCAGTTCTTC. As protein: CSVGPGDGRGQFF.

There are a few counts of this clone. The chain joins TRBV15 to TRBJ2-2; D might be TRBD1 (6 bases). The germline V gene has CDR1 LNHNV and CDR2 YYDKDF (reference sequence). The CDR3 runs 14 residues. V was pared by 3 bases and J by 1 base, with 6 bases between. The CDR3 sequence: CATSRDRNTGELFF. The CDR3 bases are TGTGCCACCAGCAGGGACAGGAACACCGGGGAGCTGTTTTTT. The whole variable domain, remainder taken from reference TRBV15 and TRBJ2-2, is DAMVIQNPRYQVTQFGKPVTLSCSQTLNHNVMYWYQQKSSQAPKLLFHYYDKDFNNEADTPDNFQSRRPNTSFCFLDIRSPGLGDTAMYLCATSRDRNTGELFFGEGSRLTVL.

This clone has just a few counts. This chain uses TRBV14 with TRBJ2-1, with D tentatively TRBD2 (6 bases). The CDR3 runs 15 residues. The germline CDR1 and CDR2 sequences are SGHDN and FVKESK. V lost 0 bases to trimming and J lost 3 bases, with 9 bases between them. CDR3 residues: CASSQDATSYNEQFF. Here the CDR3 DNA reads TGTGCCAGCAGCCAAGACGCGACTAGCTACAATGAGCAGTTCTTC.

The CDR3 coding sequence is TGTGCCAGCAGTGACTCGAGGACAGATACGCAGTATTTT. Translating it yields CASSDSRTDTQYF. The rearrangement links TRBV6-4 to TRBJ2-3; D gene uncertain. Deletions cut 0 bases from V and 3 bases from J, with 4 bases between. Germline V gene data show CDR1 as MRHNA and CDR2 as SNTAGT. The CDR3 has 13 amino acids.

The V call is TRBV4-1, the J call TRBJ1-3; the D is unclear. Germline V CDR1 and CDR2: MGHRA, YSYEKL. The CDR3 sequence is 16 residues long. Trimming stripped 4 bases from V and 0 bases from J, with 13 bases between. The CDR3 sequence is CASSPAGIPSGNTIYF. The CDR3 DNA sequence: TGCGCCAGCAGCCCGGCCGGGATCCCCTCTGGAAACACCATATATTTT.

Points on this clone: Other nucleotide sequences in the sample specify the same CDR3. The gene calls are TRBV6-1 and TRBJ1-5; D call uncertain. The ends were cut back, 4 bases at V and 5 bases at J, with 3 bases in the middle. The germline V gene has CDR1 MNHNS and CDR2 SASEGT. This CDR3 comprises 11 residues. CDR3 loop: CASSADQPQHF. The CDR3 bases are TGTGCCAGCAGTGCCGATCAGCCCCAGCATTTT.

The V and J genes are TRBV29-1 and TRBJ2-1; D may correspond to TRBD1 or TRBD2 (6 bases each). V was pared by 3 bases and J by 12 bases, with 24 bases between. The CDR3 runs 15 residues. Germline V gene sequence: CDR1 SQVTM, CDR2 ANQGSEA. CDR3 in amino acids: CSVEEGGGFSLGQFF. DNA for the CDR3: TGCAGCGTTGAGGAAGGGGGAGGTTTTTCTCTAGGGCAGTTCTTC.

CDR3 nucleotides: TGTGCCAGCAGCAGACAGGGATTCTCCTACAATGAGCAGTTCTTC. Translation: CASSRQGFSYNEQFF. This chain joins TRBV7-8 and TRBJ2-1; 7 nucleotides line up with TRBD1. Germline CDR1 reads SGHVS; CDR2 reads FQNEAQ. J lost 0 bases, V lost 5 bases, and 4 bases had no gene match. CDR3 length: 15 residues.

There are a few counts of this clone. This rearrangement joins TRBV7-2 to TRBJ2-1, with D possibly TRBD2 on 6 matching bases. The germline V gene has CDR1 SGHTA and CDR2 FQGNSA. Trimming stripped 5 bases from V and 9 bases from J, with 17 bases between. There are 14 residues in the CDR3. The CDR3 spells CASSLRAGVVEQFF. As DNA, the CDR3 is TGTGCCAGCAGCCTCAGAGCGGGCGTGGTTGAGCAGTTCTTC.

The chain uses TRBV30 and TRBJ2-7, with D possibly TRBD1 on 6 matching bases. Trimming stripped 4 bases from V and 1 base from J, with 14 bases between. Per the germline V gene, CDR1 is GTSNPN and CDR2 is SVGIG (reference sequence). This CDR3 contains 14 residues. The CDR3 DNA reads TGTGCCTGGAAATCCGGGACACTGTCCTACGAGCAGTACTTC. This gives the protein CAWKSGTLSYEQYF.

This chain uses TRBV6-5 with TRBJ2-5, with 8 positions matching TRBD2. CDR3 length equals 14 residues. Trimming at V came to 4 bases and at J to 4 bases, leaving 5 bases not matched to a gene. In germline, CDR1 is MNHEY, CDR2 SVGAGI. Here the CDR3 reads CASSLAGWGETQYF. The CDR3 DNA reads TGTGCCAGCAGTTTAGCGGGGTGGGGAGAGACCCAGTACTTC.

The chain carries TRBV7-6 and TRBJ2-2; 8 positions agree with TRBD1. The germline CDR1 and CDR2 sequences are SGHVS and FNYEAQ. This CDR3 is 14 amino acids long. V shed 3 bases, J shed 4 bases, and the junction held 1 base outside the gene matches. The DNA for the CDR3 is TGTGCCAGCAGCTTGGACAGGGCCACCGGGGAGCTGTTTTTT. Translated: CASSLDRATGELFF.

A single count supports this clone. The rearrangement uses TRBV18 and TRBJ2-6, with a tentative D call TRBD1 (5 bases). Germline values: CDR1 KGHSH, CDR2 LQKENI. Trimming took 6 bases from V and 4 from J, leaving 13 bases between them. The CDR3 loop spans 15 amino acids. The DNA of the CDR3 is TGTGCCAGCTCGCCTCAGGGTACCGGGGCCAACGTCCTGACTTTC. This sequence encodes CASSPQGTGANVLTF.

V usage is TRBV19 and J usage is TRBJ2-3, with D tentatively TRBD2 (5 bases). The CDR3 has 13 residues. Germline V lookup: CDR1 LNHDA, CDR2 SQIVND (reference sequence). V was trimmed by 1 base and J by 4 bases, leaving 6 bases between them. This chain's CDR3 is CASSIAGSDTQYF. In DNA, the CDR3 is TGTGCCAGTAGTATAGCGGGATCAGATACGCAGTATTTT.

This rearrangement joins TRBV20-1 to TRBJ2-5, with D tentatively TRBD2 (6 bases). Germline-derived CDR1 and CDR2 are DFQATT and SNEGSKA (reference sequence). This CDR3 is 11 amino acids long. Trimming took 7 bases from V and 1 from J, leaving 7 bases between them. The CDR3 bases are TGCAGTGGACTAGTCCAAGAGACCCAGTACTTC. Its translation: CSGLVQETQYF.

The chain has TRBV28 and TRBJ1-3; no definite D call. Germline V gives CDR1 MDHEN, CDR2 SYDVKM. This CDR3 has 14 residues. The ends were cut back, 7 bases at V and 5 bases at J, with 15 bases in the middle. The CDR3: CASTTFPGRNTIYF. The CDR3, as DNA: TGTGCCAGCACGACATTCCCGGGCCGAAACACCATATATTTT.